This T cell receptor (beta chain) originates from a study of shared clonotypes between healthy human individuals. This CDR3 contains 16 residues. Assay: immunoSEQ multiplex PCR; the TCRdb copy retains only in-frame clones and omits some. The top ten clones hold around 15% of a sample with roughly 300,000 clones, more than 75% of them seen once. The chain recombines TRBV21-1 with TRBJ2-7; no check of the table's D call, TRBD1, against the DNA was made. TRBV21-1 is classified as a pseudogene. This sequence originates from a man younger than 35 in good health. Specimen: memory CD8+ T cells sorted from blood. Subset: CD45RO+ cells pooled with CCR7-negative TemRA cells. The CDR3, as DNA: TGTGCCAGCAGCAAAGTCGAGAAAGCCAGGGCGGCCGAGCAGTACTTC. Protein: CASSKVEKARAAEQYF.